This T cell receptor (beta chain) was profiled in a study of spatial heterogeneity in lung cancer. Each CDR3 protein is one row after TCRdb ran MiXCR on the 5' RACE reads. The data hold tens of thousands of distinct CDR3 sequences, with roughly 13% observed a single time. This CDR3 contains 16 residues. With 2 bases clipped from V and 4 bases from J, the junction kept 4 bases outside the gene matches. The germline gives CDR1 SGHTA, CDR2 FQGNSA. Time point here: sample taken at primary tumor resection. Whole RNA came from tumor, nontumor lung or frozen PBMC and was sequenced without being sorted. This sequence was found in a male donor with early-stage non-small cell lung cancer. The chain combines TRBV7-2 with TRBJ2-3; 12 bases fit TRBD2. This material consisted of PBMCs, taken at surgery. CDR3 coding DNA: TGTGCCAGCAGCTTATCCCTAGCGGGGGGGGCAGATACGCAGTATTTT. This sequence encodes CASSLSLAGGADTQYF.